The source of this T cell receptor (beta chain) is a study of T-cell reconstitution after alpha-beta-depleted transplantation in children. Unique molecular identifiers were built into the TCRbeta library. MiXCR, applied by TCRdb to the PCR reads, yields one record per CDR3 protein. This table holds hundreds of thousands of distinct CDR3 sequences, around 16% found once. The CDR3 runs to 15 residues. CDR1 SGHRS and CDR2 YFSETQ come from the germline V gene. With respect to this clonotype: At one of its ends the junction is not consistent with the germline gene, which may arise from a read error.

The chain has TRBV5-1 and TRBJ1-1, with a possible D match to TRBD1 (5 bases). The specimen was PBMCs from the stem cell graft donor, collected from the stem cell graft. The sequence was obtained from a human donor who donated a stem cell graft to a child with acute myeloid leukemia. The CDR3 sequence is CASSESGTANAEAFF. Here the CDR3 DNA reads TGCGCCAGCAGCGAATCCGGGACGGCGAACGCTGAAGCTTTCTTT. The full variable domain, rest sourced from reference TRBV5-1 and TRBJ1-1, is KAGVTQTPRYLIKTRGQQVTLSCSPISGHRSVSWYQQTPGQGLQFLFEYFSETQRNKGNFPGRFSGRQFSNSRSEMNVSTLELGDSALYLCASSESGTANAEAFFGQGTRLTVV.